This TCR beta chain was obtained from a study of cytomegalovirus exposure and HLA in healthy donors. The CDR3 extends over 11 amino acids. V gave up 6 bases and J gave up 3 bases, with 6 bases separating them. Germline assignment: CDR1 MNHNS and CDR2 SASEGT. Remarks on this clone: Antigen specificity is unknown.

Findings and caveats of the study: The Asian-associated ancestry cluster reportedly had fewer N-insertions than the approximately 670-donor mean in a later analysis. DRB1 had the most TCR associations and HLA-C the fewest, a later analysis found, with rates varying by HLA locus. Prior analysis indicated that the majority of TCR beta V segments exhibited productivity approximately 87% or approximately 30% of the time.

Both 60 Vbeta primers and 13 Jbeta primers went into the PCR. TCRdb's table, derived via immunoSEQ multiplex PCR, lists solely in-frame clones and lacks some. This repertoire shows about 140,000 clones, 65% to 90% found once; its top ten account for about 1.3%. This sequence was found in a female donor in good health and CMV-seronegative. V usage is TRBV6-1 and J usage is TRBJ2-7; maybe TRBD1 (5 bases). The sequencing input was PBMCs. This chain's CDR3 is CASRDNYEQYF. CDR3 bases: TGTGCCAGCAGGGACAACTACGAGCAGTACTTC.